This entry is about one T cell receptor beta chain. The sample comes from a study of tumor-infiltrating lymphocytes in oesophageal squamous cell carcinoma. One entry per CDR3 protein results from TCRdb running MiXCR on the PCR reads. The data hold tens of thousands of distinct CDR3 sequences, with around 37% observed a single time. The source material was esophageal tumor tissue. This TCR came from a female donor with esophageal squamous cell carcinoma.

The CDR3 nucleotides read TGTGCCAGCAGTTCCCCCCCAGTCAATGAGCAGTTCTTC. This codes for CASSSPPVNEQFF. J is TRBJ2-5 and V is TRBV28; D is uncertain. The assigned J gene may be wrong: the sequence end matches TRBJ2-1 better. Germline lookup yields CDR1 MDHEN and CDR2 SYDVKM. CDR3 length equals 13 residues.